This TCR beta chain was sequenced during a study of T cell responses to AZD1222 COVID-19 vaccine. For this clone: Its antigen is unknown.

Sequenced by immunoSEQ multiplex PCR; TCRdb stores in-frame clones only, minus some. The profile shows 100,000 or so clones, 75% to 95% of them singletons. Points from the study as a whole: Per reports, nearly half of all spike-specific TCRs target regions that are unmutated in variants. Repertoires in all cases were sampled only once the peak T cell response had passed.

Trimming pared 7 bases from V and 4 bases from J, leaving 21 bases between. The CDR3 totals 15 residues. CDR1 and CDR2 (germline): SGHDT, YYEEEE. This TCR derives from an adult in good health. V usage is TRBV5-6 and J usage is TRBJ2-7; D possibly corresponds to TRBD2 (7 bases). The sequencing used peripheral blood, collected on day 0 of AZD1222 vaccination. The CDR3 spells CASAGAPRSEYEQYF. The CDR3 nucleotides are TGTGCCAGCGCGGGGGCCCCCAGGAGTGAGTACGAGCAGTACTTC.